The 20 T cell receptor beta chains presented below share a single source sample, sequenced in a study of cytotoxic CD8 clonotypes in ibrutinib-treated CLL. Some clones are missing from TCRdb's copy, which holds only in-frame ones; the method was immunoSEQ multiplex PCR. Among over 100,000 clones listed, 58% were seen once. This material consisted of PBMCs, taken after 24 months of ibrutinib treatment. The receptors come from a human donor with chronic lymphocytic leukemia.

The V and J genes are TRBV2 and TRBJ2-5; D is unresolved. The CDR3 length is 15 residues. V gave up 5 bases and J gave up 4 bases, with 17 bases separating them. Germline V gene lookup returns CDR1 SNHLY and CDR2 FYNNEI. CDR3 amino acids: CASSTSNSLRETQYF. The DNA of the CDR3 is TGTGCCAGCAGTACCTCGAACAGCCTCCGAGAGACCCAGTACTTC.

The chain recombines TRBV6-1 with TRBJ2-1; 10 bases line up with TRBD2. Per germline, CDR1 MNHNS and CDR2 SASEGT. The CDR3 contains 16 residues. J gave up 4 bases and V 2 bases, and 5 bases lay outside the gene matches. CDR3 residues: CASSERVAGGYNEQFF. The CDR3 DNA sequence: TGTGCCAGCAGTGAAAGGGTAGCGGGGGGTTACAATGAGCAGTTCTTC.

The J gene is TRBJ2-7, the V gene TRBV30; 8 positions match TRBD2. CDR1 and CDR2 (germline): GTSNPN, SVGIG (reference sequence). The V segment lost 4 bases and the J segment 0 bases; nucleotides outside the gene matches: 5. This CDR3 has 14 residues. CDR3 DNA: TGTGCCTGGAAACTAGCGGACTCCTCCTACGAGCAGTACTTC. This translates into CAWKLADSSYEQYF.

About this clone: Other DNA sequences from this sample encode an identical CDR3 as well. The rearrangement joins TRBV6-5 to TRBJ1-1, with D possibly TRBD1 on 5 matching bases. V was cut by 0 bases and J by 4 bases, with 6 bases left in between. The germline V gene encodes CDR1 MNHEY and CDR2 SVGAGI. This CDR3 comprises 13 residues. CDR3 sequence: CASSYSRGTEAFF. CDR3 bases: TGTGCCAGCAGTTACTCGAGGGGCACTGAAGCTTTCTTT.

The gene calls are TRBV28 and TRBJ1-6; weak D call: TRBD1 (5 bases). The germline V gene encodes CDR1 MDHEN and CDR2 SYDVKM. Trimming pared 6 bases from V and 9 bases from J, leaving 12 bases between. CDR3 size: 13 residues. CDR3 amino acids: CASRTGRSSPLHF. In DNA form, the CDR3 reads TGTGCCAGCAGAACGGGACGTTCTTCACCCCTCCACTTT.

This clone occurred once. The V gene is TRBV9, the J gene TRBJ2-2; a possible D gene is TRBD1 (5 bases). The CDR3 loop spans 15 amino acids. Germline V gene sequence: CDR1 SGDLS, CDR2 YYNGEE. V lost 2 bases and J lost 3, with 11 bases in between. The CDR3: CASSVIGADTGELFF. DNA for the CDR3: TGTGCCAGCAGCGTCATAGGGGCGGACACCGGGGAGCTGTTTTTT.

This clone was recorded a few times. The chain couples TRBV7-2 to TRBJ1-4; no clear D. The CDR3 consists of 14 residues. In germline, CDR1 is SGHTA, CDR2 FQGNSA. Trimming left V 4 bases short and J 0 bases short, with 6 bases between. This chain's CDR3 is CASSSLTTNEKLFF. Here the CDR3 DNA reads TGTGCCAGCAGCTCGTTAACAACTAATGAAAAACTGTTTTTT.

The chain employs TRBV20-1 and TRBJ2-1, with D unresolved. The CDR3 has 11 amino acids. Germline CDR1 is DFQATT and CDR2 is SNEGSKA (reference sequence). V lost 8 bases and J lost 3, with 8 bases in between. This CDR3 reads CSLGGYNEQFF. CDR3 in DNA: TGCAGTCTCGGTGGCTACAATGAGCAGTTCTTC.

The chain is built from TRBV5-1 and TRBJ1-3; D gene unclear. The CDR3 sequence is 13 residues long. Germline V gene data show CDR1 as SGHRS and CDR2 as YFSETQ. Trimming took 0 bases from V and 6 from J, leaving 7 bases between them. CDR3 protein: CASSLDAENTIYF. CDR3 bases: TGCGCCAGCAGCTTGGACGCAGAAAACACCATATATTTT. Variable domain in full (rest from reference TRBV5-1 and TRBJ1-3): KAGVTQTPRYLIKTRGQQVTLSCSPISGHRSVSWYQQTPGQGLQFLFEYFSETQRNKGNFPGRFSGRQFSNSRSEMNVSTLELGDSALYLCASSLDAENTIYFGEGSWLTVV.

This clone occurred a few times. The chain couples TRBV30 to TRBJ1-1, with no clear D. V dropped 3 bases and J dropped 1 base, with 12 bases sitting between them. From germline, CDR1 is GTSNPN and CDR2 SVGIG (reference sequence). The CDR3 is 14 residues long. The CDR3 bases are TGTGCCTGGAGCCGAACCCAGACGAACACTGAAGCTTTCTTT. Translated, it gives CAWSRTQTNTEAFF.

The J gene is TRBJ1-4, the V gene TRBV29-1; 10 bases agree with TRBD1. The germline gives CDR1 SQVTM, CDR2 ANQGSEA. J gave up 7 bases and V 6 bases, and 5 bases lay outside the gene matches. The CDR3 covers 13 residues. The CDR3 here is CSVPGTGVEKLFF. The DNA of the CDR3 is TGCAGCGTCCCCGGGACAGGGGTTGAAAAACTGTTTTTT.

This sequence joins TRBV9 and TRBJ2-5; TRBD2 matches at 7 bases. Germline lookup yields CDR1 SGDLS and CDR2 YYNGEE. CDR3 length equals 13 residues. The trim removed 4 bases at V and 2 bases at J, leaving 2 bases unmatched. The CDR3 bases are TGTGCCAGCAGCTTGGGACTACAAGAGACCCAGTACTTC. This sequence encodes CASSLGLQETQYF. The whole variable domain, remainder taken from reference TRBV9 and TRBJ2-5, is DSGVTQTPKHLITATGQRVTLRCSPRSGDLSVYWYQQSLDQGLQFLIQYYNGEERAKGNILERFSAQQFPDLHSELNLSSLELGDSALYFCASSLGLQETQYFGPGTRLLVL.

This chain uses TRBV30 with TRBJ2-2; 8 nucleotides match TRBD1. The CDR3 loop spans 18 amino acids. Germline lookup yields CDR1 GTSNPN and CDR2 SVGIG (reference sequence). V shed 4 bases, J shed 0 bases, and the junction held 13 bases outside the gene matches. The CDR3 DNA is TGTGCCTGGATGCGAGGGGTTAGACAGGGGTCGAACACCGGGGAGCTGTTTTTT. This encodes CAWMRGVRQGSNTGELFF.

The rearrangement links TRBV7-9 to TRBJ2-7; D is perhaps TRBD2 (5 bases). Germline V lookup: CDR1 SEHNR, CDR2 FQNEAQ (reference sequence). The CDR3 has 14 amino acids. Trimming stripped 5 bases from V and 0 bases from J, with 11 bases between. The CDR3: CASSPRGDSYEQYF. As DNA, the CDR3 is TGTGCCAGCAGCCCCCGGGGTGACTCCTACGAGCAGTACTTC.

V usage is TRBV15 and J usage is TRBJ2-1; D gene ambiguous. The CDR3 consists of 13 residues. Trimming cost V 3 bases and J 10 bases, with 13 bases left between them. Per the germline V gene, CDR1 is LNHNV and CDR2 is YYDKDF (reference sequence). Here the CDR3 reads CATSSRQRQEQFF. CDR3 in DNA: TGTGCCACCAGCAGCCGGCAGCGCCAAGAGCAGTTCTTC.

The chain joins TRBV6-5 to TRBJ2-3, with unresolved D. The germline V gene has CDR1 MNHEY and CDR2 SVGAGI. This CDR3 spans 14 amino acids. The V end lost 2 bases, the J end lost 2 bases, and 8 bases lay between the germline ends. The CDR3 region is CASSYGRITDTQYF. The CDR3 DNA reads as TGTGCCAGCAGTTACGGACGTATCACAGATACGCAGTATTTT.

CDR3: CASSETGVTEAFF. DNA of the CDR3: TGTGCCAGCAGTGAAACAGGGGTCACTGAAGCTTTCTTT. The V call is TRBV2, the J call TRBJ1-1; 7 bases fit TRBD1. The germline V gene encodes CDR1 SNHLY and CDR2 FYNNEI. Germline trimming cut 2 bases from V and 4 bases from J; bases unmatched to any gene: 1. This CDR3 contains 13 residues.

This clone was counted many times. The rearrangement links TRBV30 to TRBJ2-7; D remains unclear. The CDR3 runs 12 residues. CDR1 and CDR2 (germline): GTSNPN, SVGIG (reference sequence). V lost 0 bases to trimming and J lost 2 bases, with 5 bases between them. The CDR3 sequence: CAWSVGPYEQYF. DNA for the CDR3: TGTGCCTGGAGTGTTGGCCCCTACGAGCAGTACTTC.

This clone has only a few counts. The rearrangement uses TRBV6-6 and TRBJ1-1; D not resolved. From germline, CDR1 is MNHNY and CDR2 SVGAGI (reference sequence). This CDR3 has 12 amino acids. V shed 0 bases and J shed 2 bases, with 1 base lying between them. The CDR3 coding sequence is TGTGCCAGCAGTTACTCTAACACTGAAGCTTTCTTT. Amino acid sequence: CASSYSNTEAFF.

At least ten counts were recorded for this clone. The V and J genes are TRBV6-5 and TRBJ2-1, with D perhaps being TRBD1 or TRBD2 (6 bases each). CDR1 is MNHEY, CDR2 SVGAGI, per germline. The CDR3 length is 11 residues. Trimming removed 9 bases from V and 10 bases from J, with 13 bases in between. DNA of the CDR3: TGTGCCAGTGACGGGGGCCGGGAGCAGTTCTTC. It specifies CASDGGREQFF.